These 27 T cell receptor beta chains were all obtained from the same sample, sequenced in a study of blood T cells in healthy people across ages. A second 7 to 11 cycle PCR used barcoded and J-beta primers. TCRdb independently ran MiXCR on the 5' RACE reads; one entry per CDR3 protein. Of 750,000 to 950,000 distinct CDR3 sequences listed, approximately 53% were seen once; the top ten hold approximately 41%. Source material: blood. These receptors were taken from a man older than 75 in good health.

The chain joins TRBV7-8 to TRBJ2-7, with TRBD2 identical over 7 bases. The V segment lost 4 bases and the J segment 7 bases; nucleotides outside the gene matches: 10. Germline V gene data show CDR1 as SGHVS and CDR2 as FQNEAQ. This CDR3 is 14 amino acids long. The CDR3 bases are TGTGCCAGCAGCTCCGAGTGGGCGGGAGATGAGCAGTACTTC. Translation: CASSSEWAGDEQYF.

The chain employs TRBV20-1 and TRBJ2-7; D call uncertain. The CDR3 loop spans 13 amino acids. Germline assignment: CDR1 DFQATT and CDR2 SNEGSKA (reference sequence). V lost 3 bases and J 1 base, leaving 10 bases between the germline ends. In DNA form, the CDR3 reads TGCAGTGCTAGTAGTCCGATGTCCTACGAGCAGTACTTC. Residues: CSASSPMSYEQYF.

DNA for the CDR3: TGTGCCAGCGGGGAGAAACAGGGGGCGGGTGAGCAGTTCTTC. Translation gives CASGEKQGAGEQFF. The gene calls are TRBV6-1 and TRBJ2-1; 9 bases fit TRBD1. V shed 8 bases and J 9 bases; nucleotides not matched to a gene: 11. In germline, CDR1 is MNHNS, CDR2 SASEGT. The CDR3 covers 14 residues.

The rearrangement links TRBV12-3 or TRBV12-4 to TRBJ1-6; the match to TRBD1 covers 12 bases. Trimming at V came to 6 bases and at J to 8 bases, leaving 8 bases not matched to a gene. This CDR3 spans 16 amino acids. The chain's CDR3 is CASRLTGTGGYSPLHF. In DNA, the CDR3 is TGTGCCAGCAGACTAACCGGGACAGGGGGCTATTCACCCCTCCACTTT.

This clonotype occurred once. The V and J genes are TRBV6-1 and TRBJ2-7; TRBD2 aligns across 14 bases. V was pared by 9 bases and J by 4 bases, with 14 bases of the junction left unmatched. There are 17 residues in the CDR3. Germline CDR1 reads MNHNS; CDR2 reads SASEGT. In nucleotides, the CDR3 is TGTGCCAGTAGGAGAGGGGGACTAGCGGGAGCTGGGTACGAGCAGTACTTC. Its translation is CASRRGGLAGAGYEQYF.

This clonotype was seen more than once but under ten times. The rearrangement joins TRBV7-2 to TRBJ1-4; TRBD1 matches 9 bases. The CDR3 has 16 amino acids. Germline CDR1 and CDR2: SGHTA and FQGNSA. Unmatched junction bases numbered 10, after V lost 5 bases and J lost 6 bases. In DNA, the CDR3 is TGTGCCAGCAGCCCCGGACAGGGGTTTCCGGATGAAAAACTGTTTTTT. Translated: CASSPGQGFPDEKLFF.

The table lists this clonotype with a few counts. The chain uses TRBV5-1 and TRBJ2-1; TRBD2 matches at 7 bases. There are 16 residues in the CDR3. Unmatched junction bases numbered 9, after V lost 2 bases and J lost 4 bases. Germline CDR1 reads SGHRS; CDR2 reads YFSETQ. The CDR3 sequence: CASSFSSRRGYNEQFF. The CDR3 bases are TGCGCCAGCAGCTTCAGCTCGAGGCGGGGGTACAATGAGCAGTTCTTC. Looking up the rest from reference TRBV5-1 and TRBJ2-1 gives the full variable domain: KAGVTQTPRYLIKTRGQQVTLSCSPISGHRSVSWYQQTPGQGLQFLFEYFSETQRNKGNFPGRFSGRQFSNSRSEMNVSTLELGDSALYLCASSFSSRRGYNEQFFGPGTRLTVL.

V usage is TRBV20-1 and J usage is TRBJ2-5; 8 positions match TRBD2. The CDR3 sequence is 16 residues long. In germline, CDR1 is DFQATT, CDR2 SNEGSKA (reference sequence). The V and J ends lost 0 bases and 4 bases, in that order; junction bases with no gene match: 10. CDR3: CSARDPLSGTGETQYF. The CDR3 nucleotides read TGCAGTGCTAGAGATCCCCTTAGCGGGACTGGAGAGACCCAGTACTTC.

This clonotype turned up a few times. This may arise from a read error, as a much more abundant clone is one base away. V usage is TRBV18 and J usage is TRBJ2-1; D call uncertain. V was cut by 6 bases and J by 0 bases, with 12 bases left in between. The CDR3 runs to 15 residues. Germline loops: CDR1 KGHSH, CDR2 LQKENI. The CDR3 DNA follows: TGTGCCAGCTCGGTTGAGGATAGCTCCTACAATGAGCAGTTCTTC. Translated: CASSVEDSSYNEQFF.

V and J are TRBV27 and TRBJ1-4, with TRBD1 matching 7 bases. The germline V gene encodes CDR1 MNHEY and CDR2 SMNVEV (reference sequence). V trimming: 7 bases; J trimming: 8 bases; junction bases outside the gene matches: 16. This CDR3 spans 16 amino acids. CDR3 sequence: CASTNNPGTAGEKLFF. The CDR3 DNA reads TGTGCCAGCACCAATAATCCCGGGACAGCGGGGGAAAAACTGTTTTTT.

V is TRBV29-1 and J is TRBJ2-5; 10 nucleotides line up with TRBD1. The junction had 7 bases not matched to a gene; V was cut back by 7 bases and J by 5 bases. CDR3 length: 13 amino acids. The germline V gene encodes CDR1 SQVTM and CDR2 ANQGSEA. This CDR3 is CSAGTGVGETQYF. The CDR3 DNA reads TGCAGCGCGGGGACAGGGGTTGGGGAGACCCAGTACTTC.

The chain employs TRBV20-1 and TRBJ2-1, with TRBD2 matching over 7 bases. Germline-derived CDR1 and CDR2 are DFQATT and SNEGSKA (reference sequence). V dropped 0 bases and J dropped 2; count of bases not matched to a gene: 7. The CDR3 spans 16 residues. CDR3 residues: CSARDPRETPYNEQFF. In DNA, the CDR3 is TGCAGTGCTAGAGACCCGCGGGAGACTCCCTACAATGAGCAGTTCTTC.

This sequence joins TRBV7-2 and TRBJ1-3; TRBD1 is a possible D gene (5 bases). V lost 5 bases and J lost 5, with 19 bases in between. Germline loops: CDR1 SGHTA, CDR2 FQGNSA. The CDR3 covers 16 residues. CDR3 loop: CASSEPGGTLRNTIYF. The CDR3, as DNA: TGTGCCAGCAGCGAACCGGGAGGGACCCTCAGAAACACCATATATTTT.

The rearrangement uses TRBV28 and TRBJ2-3; 8 bases match TRBD2. The CDR3 consists of 15 residues. J lost 2 bases, V lost 6 bases, and 7 bases had no gene match. The germline CDR1 and CDR2 sequences are MDHEN and SYDVKM. In nucleotides, the CDR3 is TGTGCCAGCAGCTTAGAGCGGGGGAACACAGATACGCAGTATTTT. This sequence encodes CASSLERGNTDTQYF.

The sample holds a few counts of this clonotype. V usage is TRBV7-6 and J usage is TRBJ2-3, with 9 bases aligning to TRBD2. CDR1 and CDR2 from the germline V gene are SGHVS and FNYEAQ. CDR3 length equals 15 residues. V gave up 2 bases and J gave up 6 bases; unmatched junction bases: 6. CDR3 in DNA: TGTGCCAGCAGCTTATTTAGCGGGAGCTCGGATACGCAGTATTTT. As protein: CASSLFSGSSDTQYF.

The chain joins TRBV6-1 to TRBJ1-1; a weak D match, TRBD1 (6 bases). Germline-derived CDR1 and CDR2 are MNHNS and SASEGT. Trimming took off 7 bases at V and 3 bases at J, with 15 bases between the two ends. CDR3 length: 14 amino acids. As DNA, the CDR3 is TGTGCCAGCACCCTCCTTTACAGGGACACTGAAGCTTTCTTT. Amino acids: CASTLLYRDTEAFF.

V and J are TRBV29-1 and TRBJ2-4, with TRBD1 matching 9 bases. The end of the DNA aligns better with TRBJ2-7, so the J call may be wrong. This CDR3 is 15 amino acids long. Germline V gene data show CDR1 as SQVTM and CDR2 as ANQGSEA. In DNA form, the CDR3 reads TGCAGCGTTGTTGTCTCCGGGACAGGGCCCTGCGAGCAGTACTTC. This sequence encodes CSVVVSGTGPCEQYF.

The genes are TRBV4-2 and TRBJ2-7; D is uncertain. This CDR3 comprises 16 residues. Germline CDR1 and CDR2: LGHNA and YNFKEQ. The ends were cut back, 0 bases at V and 6 bases at J, with 18 bases in the middle. CDR3 in DNA: TGTGCCAGCAGCCAAGATCGGCGTGGTACAGAGTCCGAGCAGTACTTC. It encodes CASSQDRRGTESEQYF.

This clonotype was seen more than once but under ten times. The chain employs TRBV9 and TRBJ1-3; TRBD1 is a possible D gene (5 bases). Germline CDR1 SGDLS, CDR2 YYNGEE. Trimming shortened V by 4 bases and J by 0 bases, and 11 bases separated the two germline ends. The CDR3 has 15 amino acids. The CDR3 bases are TGTGCCAGCAGCCGGTGGGGGAGCTCTGGAAACACCATATATTTT. Translated, it gives CASSRWGSSGNTIYF. The full variable domain, in which reference TRBV9 and TRBJ1-3 provide the parts outside the CDR3, is DSGVTQTPKHLITATGQRVTLRCSPRSGDLSVYWYQQSLDQGLQFLIQYYNGEERAKGNILERFSAQQFPDLHSELNLSSLELGDSALYFCASSRWGSSGNTIYFGEGSWLTVV.

The V call is TRBV4-1, the J call TRBJ2-7; D unclear. The length of the CDR3 is 14 residues. V was clipped by 3 bases and J by 0 bases, with 9 bases between them. In germline, CDR1 is MGHRA, CDR2 YSYEKL. The DNA for the CDR3 is TGCGCCAGCAGCCACGGCCCGAGCTCCTACGAGCAGTACTTC. Amino acid sequence: CASSHGPSSYEQYF.

The chain carries TRBV28 and TRBJ1-6; perhaps TRBD1 as D (5 bases). CDR1 and CDR2 (germline): MDHEN, SYDVKM. CDR3 length: 15 amino acids. With 5 bases removed from V and 7 bases from J, the gap between germline ends came to 15 bases. The CDR3 is CASSAPQGRNSPLHF. DNA for the CDR3: TGTGCCAGCAGTGCCCCTCAGGGTAGGAATTCACCCCTCCACTTT.

The V and J genes are TRBV20-1 and TRBJ1-2; D not resolved. CDR1 is DFQATT and CDR2 is SNEGSKA in the germline V gene (reference sequence). CDR3 length equals 13 residues. Between the trimmed V and J ends, which lost 1 base and 4 bases, there was a span of 10 bases. In DNA form, the CDR3 reads TGCAGTGCTAGAGCCCCCCCGACCTATGGCTACACCTTC. Encoded protein: CSARAPPTYGYTF.

The chain carries TRBV7-8 and TRBJ2-4; 10 bases align to TRBD1. The J call is uncertain, as TRBJ2-7 better fits the DNA end. This CDR3 has 16 residues. Germline V gene data show CDR1 as SGHVS and CDR2 as FQNEAQ. For the CDR3, the DNA is TGTGCCAGCAGCTTAAATGAAAGGACAGGGGGTGGCGAGCAGTACTTC. Translated, it gives CASSLNERTGGGEQYF.

The chain carries TRBV9 and TRBJ2-5; possibly TRBD1 or TRBD2 for D (6 bases each). The assigned J gene may be wrong: the sequence end matches TRBJ2-7 better. CDR1 and CDR2 (germline): SGDLS, YYNGEE. The CDR3 loop spans 15 amino acids. For the CDR3, the DNA is TGTGCCAGCAGCGTAGAGGGGGGACATGTGAACGAGCAGTACTTC. The encoded protein is CASSVEGGHVNEQYF.

This clonotype was seen once. The chain has TRBV5-1 and TRBJ2-1; D gene ambiguous. In germline, CDR1 is SGHRS, CDR2 YFSETQ. This CDR3 contains 12 residues. V dropped 6 bases and J dropped 6 bases, with 10 bases sitting between them. This chain's CDR3 is CASNNGRNEQFF. As DNA, the CDR3 is TGCGCCAGCAATAATGGTCGCAATGAGCAGTTCTTC.

A few counts support this clonotype. This sequence joins TRBV6-6 and TRBJ1-1; D is possibly TRBD1 (6 bases). There are 16 residues in the CDR3. Trimming left V 8 bases short and J 1 base short, with 20 bases between. In germline, CDR1 is MNHNY, CDR2 SVGAGI (reference sequence). In nucleotides, the CDR3 is TGTGCCAGCCGAGGGGGACGTCTTACGTCGAACACTGAAGCTTTCTTT. This codes for CASRGGRLTSNTEAFF.

The CDR3 protein is CASSFIRGYTDTQYF. The DNA for the CDR3 is TGTGCCAGCAGCTTCATCAGGGGATATACAGATACGCAGTATTTT. The chain couples TRBV7-9 to TRBJ2-3, with D perhaps TRBD1 (6 bases). The CDR3 extends over 15 amino acids. Germline lookup yields CDR1 SEHNR and CDR2 FQNEAQ (reference sequence). V was pared by 3 bases and J by 3 bases, with 13 bases between.